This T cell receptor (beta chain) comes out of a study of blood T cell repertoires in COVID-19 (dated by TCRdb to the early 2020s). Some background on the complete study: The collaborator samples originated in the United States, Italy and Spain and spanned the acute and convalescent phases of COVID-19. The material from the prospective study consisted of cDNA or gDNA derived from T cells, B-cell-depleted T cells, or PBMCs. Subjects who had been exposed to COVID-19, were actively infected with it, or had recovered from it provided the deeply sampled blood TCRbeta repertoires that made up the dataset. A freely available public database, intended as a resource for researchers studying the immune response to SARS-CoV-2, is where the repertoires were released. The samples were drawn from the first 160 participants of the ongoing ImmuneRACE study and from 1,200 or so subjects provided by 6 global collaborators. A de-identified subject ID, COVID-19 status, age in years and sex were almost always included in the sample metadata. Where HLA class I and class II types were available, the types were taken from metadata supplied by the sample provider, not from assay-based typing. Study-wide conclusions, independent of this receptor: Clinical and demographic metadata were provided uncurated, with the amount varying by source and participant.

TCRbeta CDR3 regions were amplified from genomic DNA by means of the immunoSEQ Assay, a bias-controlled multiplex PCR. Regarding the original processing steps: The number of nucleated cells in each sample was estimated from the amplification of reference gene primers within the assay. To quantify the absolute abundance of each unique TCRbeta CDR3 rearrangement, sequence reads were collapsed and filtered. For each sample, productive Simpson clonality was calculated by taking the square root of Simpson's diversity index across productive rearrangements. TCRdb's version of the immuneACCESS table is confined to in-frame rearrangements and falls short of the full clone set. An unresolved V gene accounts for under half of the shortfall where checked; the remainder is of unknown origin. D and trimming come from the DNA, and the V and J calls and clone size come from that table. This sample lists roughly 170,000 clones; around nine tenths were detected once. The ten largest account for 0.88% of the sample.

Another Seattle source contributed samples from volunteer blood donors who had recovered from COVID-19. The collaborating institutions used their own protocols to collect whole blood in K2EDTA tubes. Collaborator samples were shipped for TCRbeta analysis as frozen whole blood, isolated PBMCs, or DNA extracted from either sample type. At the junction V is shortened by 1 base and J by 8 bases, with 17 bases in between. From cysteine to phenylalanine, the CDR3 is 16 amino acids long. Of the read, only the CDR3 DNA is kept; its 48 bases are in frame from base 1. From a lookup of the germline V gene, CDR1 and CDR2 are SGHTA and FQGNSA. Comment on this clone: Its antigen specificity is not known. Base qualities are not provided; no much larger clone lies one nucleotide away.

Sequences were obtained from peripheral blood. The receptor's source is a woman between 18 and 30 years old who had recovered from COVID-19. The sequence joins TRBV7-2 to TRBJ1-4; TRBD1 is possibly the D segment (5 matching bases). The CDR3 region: CASSLEQGRSAEKLFF. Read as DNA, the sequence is TGTGCCAGCAGCTTAGAGCAGGGTCGGAGTGCGGAAAAACTGTTTTTT.